This entry is about one T cell receptor (beta chain). The CDR3 has 15 residues. Losses at the gene ends were 7 bases for V and 4 bases for J; bases not matched to a gene: 7. From germline, CDR1 is SGDLS and CDR2 YYNGEE. The sample belongs to a study of T-cell reconstitution after alpha-beta-depleted transplantation in children. Unique molecular identifiers tagged the TCRbeta library. TCRdb re-called the PCR reads through MiXCR, storing one row per CDR3 protein. The table shows about 610,000 distinct CDR3 sequences, with roughly 10% occurring only once. This chain uses TRBV9 with TRBJ2-2, with TRBD1 matching 10 bases. Specimen: PBMCs from the stem cell graft donor, collected from the stem cell graft. This receptor was taken from a human donor who donated a stem cell graft to a child with acute myeloid leukemia. The CDR3, as DNA: TGTGCCAGCCACCCGGACAGGGGGGGCACCGGGGAGCTGTTTTTT. Residues: CASHPDRGGTGELFF. The full variable domain, in which reference TRBV9 and TRBJ2-2 provide the parts outside the CDR3, is DSGVTQTPKHLITATGQRVTLRCSPRSGDLSVYWYQQSLDQGLQFLIQYYNGEERAKGNILERFSAQQFPDLHSELNLSSLELGDSALYFCASHPDRGGTGELFFGEGSRLTVL.